This TCR beta chain stems from a study of T-cell memory formation after mild COVID-19. Study overall: TCR clusters were largely donor specific.

This CDR3 spans 12 amino acids. V was clipped by 0 bases and J by 12 bases, with 14 bases between them. CDR1 is DFQATT and CDR2 is SNEGSKA in the germline V gene (reference sequence). A note on this clonotype: The antigen is unknown.

Study-wide points: CD4/CD8 balance characterized clones contracting day 15 to 85, and CD4+ skew characterized later expanders.

With constant-segment primers, 5'RACE yielded cDNA libraries of TCR alpha and TCR beta that carried sample barcodes and UMIs. TCRdb reanalysed the 5' RACE reads using MiXCR and keeps one entry per CDR3 protein. The data contain roughly 300,000 distinct CDR3 sequences, roughly 8.2% of them singletons. The receptor was derived from a man between 18 and 29 years old who had mild COVID-19 (a few samples of this study predate the infection). Cell type and time point are not known. The chain employs TRBV20-1 and TRBJ1-2; unclear D gene. Sequenced: PBMCs or a T cell subset sorted from them (not recorded which). The CDR3 bases are TGCAGTGCTAGAGATCACCCCCGCGGTAACACCTTC. Protein sequence: CSARDHPRGNTF.